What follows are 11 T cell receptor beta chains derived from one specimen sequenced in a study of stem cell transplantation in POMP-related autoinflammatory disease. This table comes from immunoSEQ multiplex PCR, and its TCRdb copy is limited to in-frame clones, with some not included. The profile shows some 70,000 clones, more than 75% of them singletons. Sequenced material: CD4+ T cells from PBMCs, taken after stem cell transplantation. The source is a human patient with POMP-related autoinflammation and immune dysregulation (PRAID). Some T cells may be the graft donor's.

This chain's CDR3 is CASSERQGGQPQHF. CDR3 bases: TGTGCCAGCAGTGAACGGCAGGGAGGACAGCCCCAGCATTTT. The chain employs TRBV6-1 and TRBJ1-5, with a weak D call TRBD1 (5 bases). V was trimmed by 2 bases and J by 7 bases, leaving 12 bases between them. Per germline, CDR1 MNHNS and CDR2 SASEGT. The CDR3 sequence is 14 residues long.

CDR3 DNA: TGTGCCAGCAGCCAATGGGCAGGGGGAAACACCGGGGAGCTGTTTTTT. Residues: CASSQWAGGNTGELFF. This chain uses TRBV11-2 with TRBJ2-2, with 7 bases lining up with TRBD1. J lost 2 bases, V lost 5 bases, and 8 bases had no gene match. Germline-derived CDR1 and CDR2 are SGHAT and FQNNGV. The CDR3 extends over 16 amino acids.

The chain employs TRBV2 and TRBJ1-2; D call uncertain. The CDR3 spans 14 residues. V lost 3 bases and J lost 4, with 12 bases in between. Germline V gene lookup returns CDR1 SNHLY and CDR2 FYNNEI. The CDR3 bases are TGTGCCAGCAGTGAGGACGCAGGTTCCTATGGCTACACCTTC. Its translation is CASSEDAGSYGYTF.

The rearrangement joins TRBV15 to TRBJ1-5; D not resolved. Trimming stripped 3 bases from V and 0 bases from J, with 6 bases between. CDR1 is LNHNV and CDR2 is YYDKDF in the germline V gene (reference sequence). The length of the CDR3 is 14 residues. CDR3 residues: CATSREYSNQPQHF. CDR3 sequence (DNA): TGTGCCACCAGCAGGGAGTATAGCAATCAGCCCCAGCATTTT.

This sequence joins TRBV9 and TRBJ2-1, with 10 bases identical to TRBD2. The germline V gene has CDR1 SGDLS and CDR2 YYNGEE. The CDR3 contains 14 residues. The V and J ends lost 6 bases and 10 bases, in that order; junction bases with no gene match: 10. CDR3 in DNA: TGTGCCAGCACCCCTCAGCGGGAGGGCCGGGAGCAGTTCTTC. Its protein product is CASTPQREGREQFF.

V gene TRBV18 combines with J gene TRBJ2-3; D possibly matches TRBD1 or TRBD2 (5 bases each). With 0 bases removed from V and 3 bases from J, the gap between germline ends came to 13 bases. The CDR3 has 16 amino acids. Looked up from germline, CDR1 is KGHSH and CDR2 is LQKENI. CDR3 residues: CASSPPGTPRTDTQYF. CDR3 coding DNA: TGTGCCAGCTCACCACCAGGGACCCCACGGACAGATACGCAGTATTTT.

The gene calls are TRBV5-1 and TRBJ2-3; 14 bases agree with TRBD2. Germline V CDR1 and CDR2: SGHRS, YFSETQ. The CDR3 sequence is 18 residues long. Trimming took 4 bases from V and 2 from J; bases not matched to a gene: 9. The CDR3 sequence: CASSTWTSGGLYTDTQYF. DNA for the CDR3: TGCGCCAGCAGCACCTGGACTAGCGGGGGGCTTTACACAGATACGCAGTATTTT.

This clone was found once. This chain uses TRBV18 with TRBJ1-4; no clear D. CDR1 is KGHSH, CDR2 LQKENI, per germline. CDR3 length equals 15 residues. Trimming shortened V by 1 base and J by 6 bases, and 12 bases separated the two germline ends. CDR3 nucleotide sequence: TGTGCCAGCTCACCACGACTGGGGTTTGATGAAAAACTGTTTTTT. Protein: CASSPRLGFDEKLFF. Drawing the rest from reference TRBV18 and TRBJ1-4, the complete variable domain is NAGVMQNPRHLVRRRGQEARLRCSPMKGHSHVYWYRQLPEEGLKFMVYLQKENIIDESGMPKERFSAEFPKEGPSILRIQQVVRGDSAAYFCASSPRLGFDEKLFFGSGTQLSVL.

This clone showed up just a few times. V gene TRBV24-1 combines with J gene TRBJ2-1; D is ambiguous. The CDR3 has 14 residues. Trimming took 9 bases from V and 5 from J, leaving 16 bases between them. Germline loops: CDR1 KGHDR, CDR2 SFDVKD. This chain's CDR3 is CATADQSMNNEQFF. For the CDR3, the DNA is TGTGCCACCGCTGACCAAAGTATGAACAATGAGCAGTTCTTC.

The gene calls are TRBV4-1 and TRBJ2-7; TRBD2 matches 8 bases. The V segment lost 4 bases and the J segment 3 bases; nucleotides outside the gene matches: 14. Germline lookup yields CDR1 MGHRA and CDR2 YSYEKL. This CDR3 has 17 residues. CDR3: CASSRRGDLAGRYEQYF. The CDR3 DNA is TGCGCCAGCAGCCGAAGAGGGGATTTAGCGGGACGCTACGAGCAGTACTTC.

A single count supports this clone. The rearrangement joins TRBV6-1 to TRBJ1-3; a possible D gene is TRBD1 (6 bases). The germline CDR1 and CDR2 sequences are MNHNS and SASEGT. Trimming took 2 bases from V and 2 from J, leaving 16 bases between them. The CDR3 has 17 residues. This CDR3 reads CASSEWGGQGPGNTIYF. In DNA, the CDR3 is TGTGCCAGCAGTGAATGGGGGGGGCAGGGACCTGGAAACACCATATATTTT.